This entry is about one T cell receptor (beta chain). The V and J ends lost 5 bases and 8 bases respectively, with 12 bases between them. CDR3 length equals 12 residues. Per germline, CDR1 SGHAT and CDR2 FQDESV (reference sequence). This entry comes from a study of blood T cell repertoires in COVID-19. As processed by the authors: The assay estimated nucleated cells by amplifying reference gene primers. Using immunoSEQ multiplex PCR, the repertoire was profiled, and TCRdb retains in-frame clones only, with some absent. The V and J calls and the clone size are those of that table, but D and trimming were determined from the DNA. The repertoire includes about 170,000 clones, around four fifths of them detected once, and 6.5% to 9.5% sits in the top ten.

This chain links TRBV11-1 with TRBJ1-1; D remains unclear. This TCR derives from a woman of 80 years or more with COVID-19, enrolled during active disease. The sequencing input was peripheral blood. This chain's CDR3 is CASSPKRQEAFF. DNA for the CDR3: TGTGCCAGCAGCCCAAAGCGGCAAGAAGCTTTCTTT.